The 9 T cell receptor beta chains in this list originate from one sample, sequenced in a study of T cell repertoires in cytomegalovirus infection. What these receptors recognize is not known. Each CDR3 protein gets one entry after TCRdb re-called the reads with MiXCR. The table lists some 500,000 distinct CDR3 sequences, about 33% of them singletons. Sample: cultured PBMCs, taken from culture after CMV antigen stimulation. All receptors derive from a human donor in good health (CMV status not recorded). Some clones in this sample may be carry-over from other donors' samples.

The genes are TRBV12-3 or TRBV12-4 and TRBJ1-5, with D unresolved. The CDR3 extends over 15 amino acids. Trimming removed 7 bases at V and 7 bases at J, with 20 bases between. As DNA, the CDR3 is TGTGCCAGCATCCGAGGCCCTCTAAATGCCCAGCCCCAGCATTTT. Protein: CASIRGPLNAQPQHF.

The rearrangement uses TRBV7-2 and TRBJ2-3, with 12 bases fitting TRBD1. Germline V gives CDR1 SGHTA, CDR2 FQGNSA. The CDR3 has 15 amino acids. Unmatched junction bases numbered 6, after V lost 6 bases and J lost 5 bases. CDR3 DNA sequence: TGTGCCAGCAGGCCGGGACAGGGGGCTGGAGATACGCAGTATTTT. It specifies CASRPGQGAGDTQYF.

The chain couples TRBV19 to TRBJ2-7; weak D call: TRBD1 (6 bases). The CDR3 contains 15 residues. V lost 1 base and J lost 0, with 10 bases in between. Per germline, CDR1 LNHDA and CDR2 SQIVND (reference sequence). The CDR3 coding sequence is TGTGCCAGTAGTATAGGACAGGTGAGCTCCTACGAGCAGTACTTC. It translates to CASSIGQVSSYEQYF.

There are a few counts of this clonotype. The J gene is TRBJ2-1, the V gene TRBV2, with 10 bases matching TRBD2. Germline V gives CDR1 SNHLY, CDR2 FYNNEI. Losses at the gene ends were 6 bases for V and 4 bases for J; bases not matched to a gene: 6. The CDR3 is made up of 15 amino acids. The CDR3 protein is CASRRGLAAYNEQFF. CDR3 nucleotide sequence: TGTGCCAGCAGACGCGGACTAGCGGCTTACAATGAGCAGTTCTTC.

The genes are TRBV4-3 and TRBJ1-2; tentatively, D is TRBD1 (6 bases). This CDR3 has 15 residues. Germline V gene lookup returns CDR1 LGHNA and CDR2 YSLEER. The ends were cut back, 2 bases at V and 8 bases at J, with 18 bases in the middle. CDR3 nucleotide sequence: TGCGCCAGCAGCCAAATAGGGAACAGGGACGGGGGCTACACCTTC. Its protein is CASSQIGNRDGGYTF.

This clonotype was seen at least ten times. V usage is TRBV5-5 and J usage is TRBJ1-5, with 8 positions matching TRBD1. There are 15 residues in the CDR3. Germline-derived CDR1 and CDR2 are SGHKS and YYEKEE (reference sequence). The junction had 6 bases not matched to a gene; V was cut back by 0 bases and J by 7 bases. The CDR3 bases are TGTGCCAGCAGCTTGGGAGACAGGGGCAGACAGCCCCAGCATTTT. Translated: CASSLGDRGRQPQHF.

The V gene is TRBV29-1, the J gene TRBJ2-3; D remains ambiguous. Trimming pared 4 bases from V and 6 bases from J, leaving 11 bases between. The length of the CDR3 is 12 residues. Germline CDR1 and CDR2: SQVTM and ANQGSEA. The CDR3 loop reads CSVVVEWDTQYF. In DNA, the CDR3 is TGCAGCGTTGTGGTGGAATGGGATACGCAGTATTTT.

There are many counts of this clonotype. The chain has TRBV12-3 or TRBV12-4 and TRBJ2-1; D call uncertain. The CDR3 runs to 12 residues. V gave up 5 bases and J gave up 4 bases, with 6 bases separating them. CDR3 DNA sequence: TGTGCCAGCAGTGGACGATACAATGAGCAGTTCTTC. Translated, it gives CASSGRYNEQFF.

This clonotype was observed a few times. The chain recombines TRBV7-2 with TRBJ1-4; D uncertain. CDR1 and CDR2 from the germline V gene are SGHTA and FQGNSA. V lost 6 bases and J lost 6, with 17 bases in between. The CDR3 contains 15 residues. In DNA, the CDR3 is TGTGCCAGCAGTCGAAGGCCGGGGTTGGATGAAAAACTGTTTTTT. This codes for CASSRRPGLDEKLFF.